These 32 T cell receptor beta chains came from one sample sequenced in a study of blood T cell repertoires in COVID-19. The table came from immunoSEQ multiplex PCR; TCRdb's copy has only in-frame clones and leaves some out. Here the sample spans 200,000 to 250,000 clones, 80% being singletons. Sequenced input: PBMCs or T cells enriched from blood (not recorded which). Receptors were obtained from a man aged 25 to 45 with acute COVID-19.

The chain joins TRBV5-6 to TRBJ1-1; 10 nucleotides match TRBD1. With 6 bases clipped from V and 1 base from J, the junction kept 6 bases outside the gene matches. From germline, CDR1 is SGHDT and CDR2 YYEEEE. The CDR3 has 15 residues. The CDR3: CASTETGGPNTEAFF. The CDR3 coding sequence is TGTGCCAGCACAGAGACAGGGGGCCCGAACACTGAAGCTTTCTTT.

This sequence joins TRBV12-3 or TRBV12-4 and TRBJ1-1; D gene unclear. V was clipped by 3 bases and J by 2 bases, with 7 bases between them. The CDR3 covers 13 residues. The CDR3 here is CASSLSVNTEAFF. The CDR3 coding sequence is TGTGCCAGCAGTTTGTCGGTTAACACTGAAGCTTTCTTT.

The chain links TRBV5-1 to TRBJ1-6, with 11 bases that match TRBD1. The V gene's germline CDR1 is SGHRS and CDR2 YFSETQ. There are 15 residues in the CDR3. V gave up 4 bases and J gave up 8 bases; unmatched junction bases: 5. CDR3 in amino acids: CASSLGQGAYSPLHF. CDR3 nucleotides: TGCGCCAGCAGCCTCGGACAGGGGGCGTATTCACCCCTCCACTTT.

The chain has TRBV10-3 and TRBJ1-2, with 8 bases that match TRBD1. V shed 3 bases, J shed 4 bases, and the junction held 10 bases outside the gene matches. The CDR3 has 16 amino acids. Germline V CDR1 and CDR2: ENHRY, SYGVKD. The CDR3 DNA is TGTGCCATCAGTGACGAGACAGGGGATGCATCCTATGGCTACACCTTC. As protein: CAISDETGDASYGYTF.

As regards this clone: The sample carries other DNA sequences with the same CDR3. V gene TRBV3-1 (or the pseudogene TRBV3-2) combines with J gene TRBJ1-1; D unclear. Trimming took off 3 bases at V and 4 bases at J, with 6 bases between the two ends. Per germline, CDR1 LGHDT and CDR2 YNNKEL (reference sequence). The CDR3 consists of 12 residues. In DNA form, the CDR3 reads TGTGCCAGCAGCCACGGGTTCACTGAAGCTTTCTTT. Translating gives CASSHGFTEAFF.

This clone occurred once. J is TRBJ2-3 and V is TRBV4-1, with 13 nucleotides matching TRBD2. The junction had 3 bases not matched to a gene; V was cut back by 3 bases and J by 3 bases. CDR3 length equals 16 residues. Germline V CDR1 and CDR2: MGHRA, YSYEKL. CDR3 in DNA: TGCGCCAGCAGCCAGCCGGGACTAGCGGGGACAGATACGCAGTATTTT. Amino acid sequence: CASSQPGLAGTDTQYF.

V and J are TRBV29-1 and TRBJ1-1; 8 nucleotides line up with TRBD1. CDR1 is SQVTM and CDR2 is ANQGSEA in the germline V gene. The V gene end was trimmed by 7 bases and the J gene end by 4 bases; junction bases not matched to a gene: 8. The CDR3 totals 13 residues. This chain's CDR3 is CSAGQGEGTEAFF. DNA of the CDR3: TGCAGCGCAGGACAGGGCGAGGGCACTGAAGCTTTCTTT.

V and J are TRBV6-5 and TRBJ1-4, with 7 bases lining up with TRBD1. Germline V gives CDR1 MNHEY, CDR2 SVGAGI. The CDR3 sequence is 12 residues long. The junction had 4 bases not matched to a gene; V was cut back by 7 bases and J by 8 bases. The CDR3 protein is CASTGGYEKLFF. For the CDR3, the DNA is TGTGCCAGCACAGGGGGGTACGAAAAACTGTTTTTT.

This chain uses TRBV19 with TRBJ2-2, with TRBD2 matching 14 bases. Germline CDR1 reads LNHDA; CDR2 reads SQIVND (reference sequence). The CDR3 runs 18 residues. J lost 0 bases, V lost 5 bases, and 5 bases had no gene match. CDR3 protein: CASSPGLAGGPNTGELFF. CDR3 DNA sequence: TGTGCCAGTAGTCCAGGACTAGCGGGGGGTCCGAACACCGGGGAGCTGTTTTTT.

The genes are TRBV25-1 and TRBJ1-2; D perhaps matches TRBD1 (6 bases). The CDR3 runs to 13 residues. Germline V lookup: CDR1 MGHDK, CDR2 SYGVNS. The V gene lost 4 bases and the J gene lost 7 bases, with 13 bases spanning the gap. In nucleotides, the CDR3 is TGTGCCAGCAGTGGTGGAGGGGGGGGTGGCTACACCTTC. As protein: CASSGGGGGGYTF.

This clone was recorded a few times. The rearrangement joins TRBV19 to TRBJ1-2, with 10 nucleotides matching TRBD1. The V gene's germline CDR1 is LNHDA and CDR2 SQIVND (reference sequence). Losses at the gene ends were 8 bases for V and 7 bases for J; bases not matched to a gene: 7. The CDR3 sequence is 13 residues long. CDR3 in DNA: TGTGCCAGTCAAAAGACAGGGGGCGTTGGCTACACCTTC. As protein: CASQKTGGVGYTF.

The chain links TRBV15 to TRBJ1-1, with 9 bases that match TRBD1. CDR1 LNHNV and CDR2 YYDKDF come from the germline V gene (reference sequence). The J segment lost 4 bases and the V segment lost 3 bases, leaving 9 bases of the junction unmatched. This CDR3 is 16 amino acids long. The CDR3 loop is CATSRAGTGRSTEAFF. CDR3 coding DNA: TGTGCCACCAGCAGGGCCGGGACAGGGAGGAGCACTGAAGCTTTCTTT.

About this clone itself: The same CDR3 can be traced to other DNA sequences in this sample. The CDR3: CASSQDRRNTEAFF. The CDR3 DNA reads TGTGCCAGCAGCCAAGATCGCAGAAACACTGAAGCTTTCTTT. The rearrangement links TRBV14 to TRBJ1-1; no clear D. Germline V gives CDR1 SGHDN, CDR2 FVKESK. V lost 0 bases to trimming and J lost 2 bases, with 7 bases between them. This CDR3 contains 14 residues.

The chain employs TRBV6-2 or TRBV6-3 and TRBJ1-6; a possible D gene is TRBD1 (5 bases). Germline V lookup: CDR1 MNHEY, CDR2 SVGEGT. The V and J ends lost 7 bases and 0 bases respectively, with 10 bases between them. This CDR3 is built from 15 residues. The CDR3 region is CASTPGGSYNSPLHF. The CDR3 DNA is TGTGCCAGCACCCCGGGGGGCTCCTATAATTCACCCCTCCACTTT.

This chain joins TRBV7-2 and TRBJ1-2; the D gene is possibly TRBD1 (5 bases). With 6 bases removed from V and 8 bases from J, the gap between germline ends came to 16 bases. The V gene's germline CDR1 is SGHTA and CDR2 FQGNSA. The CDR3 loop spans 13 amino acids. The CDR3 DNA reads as TGTGCCAGCAGACAAGGTGGGGGAGGCGGCTACACCTTC. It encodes CASRQGGGGGYTF.

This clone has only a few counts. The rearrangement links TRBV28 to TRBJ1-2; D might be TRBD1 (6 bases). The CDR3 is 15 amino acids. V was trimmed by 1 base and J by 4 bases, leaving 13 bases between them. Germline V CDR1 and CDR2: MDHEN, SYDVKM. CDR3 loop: CASSLFGTLIYGYTF. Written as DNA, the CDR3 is TGTGCCAGCAGTTTATTCGGGACATTGATCTATGGCTACACCTTC.

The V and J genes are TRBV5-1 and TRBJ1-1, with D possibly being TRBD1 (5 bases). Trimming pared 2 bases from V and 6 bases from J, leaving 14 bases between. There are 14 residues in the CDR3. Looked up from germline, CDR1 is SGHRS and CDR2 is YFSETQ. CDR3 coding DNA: TGCGCCAGCAGCTTTTCCCCCCAGGGTTCTGAAGCTTTCTTT. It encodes CASSFSPQGSEAFF.

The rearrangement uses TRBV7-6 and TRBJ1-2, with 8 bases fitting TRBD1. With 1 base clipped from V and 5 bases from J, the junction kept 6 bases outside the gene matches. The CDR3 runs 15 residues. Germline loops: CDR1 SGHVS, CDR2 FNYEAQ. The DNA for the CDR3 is TGTGCCAGCAGCTTAGGAACCAGGGGGCAATATGGCTACACCTTC. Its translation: CASSLGTRGQYGYTF.

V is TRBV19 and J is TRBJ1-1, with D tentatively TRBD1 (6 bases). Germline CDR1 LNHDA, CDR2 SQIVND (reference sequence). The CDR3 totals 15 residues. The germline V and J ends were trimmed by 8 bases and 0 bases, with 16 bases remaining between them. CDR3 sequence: CASGIQGLMNTEAFF. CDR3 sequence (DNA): TGTGCCAGTGGGATACAGGGATTGATGAACACTGAAGCTTTCTTT.

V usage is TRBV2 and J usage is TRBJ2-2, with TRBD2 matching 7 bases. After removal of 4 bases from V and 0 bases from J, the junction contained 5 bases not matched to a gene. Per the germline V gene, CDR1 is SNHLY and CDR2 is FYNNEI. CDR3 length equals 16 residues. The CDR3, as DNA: TGTGCCAGCAGTGGACTAGCTGCGACGAACACCGGGGAGCTGTTTTTT. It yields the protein CASSGLAATNTGELFF. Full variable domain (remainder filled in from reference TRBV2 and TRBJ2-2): EPEVTQTPSHQVTQMGQEVILRCVPISNHLYFYWYRQILGQKVEFLVSFYNNEISEKSEIFDDQFSVERPDGSNFTLKIRSTKLEDSAMYFCASSGLAATNTGELFFGEGSRLTVL.

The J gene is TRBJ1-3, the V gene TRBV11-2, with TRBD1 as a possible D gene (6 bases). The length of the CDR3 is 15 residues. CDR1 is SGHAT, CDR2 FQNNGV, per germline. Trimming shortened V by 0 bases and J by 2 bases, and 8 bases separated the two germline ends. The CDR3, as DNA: TGTGCCAGCAGCTTAGACAGGGGAGCTGGAAACACCATATATTTT. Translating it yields CASSLDRGAGNTIYF.

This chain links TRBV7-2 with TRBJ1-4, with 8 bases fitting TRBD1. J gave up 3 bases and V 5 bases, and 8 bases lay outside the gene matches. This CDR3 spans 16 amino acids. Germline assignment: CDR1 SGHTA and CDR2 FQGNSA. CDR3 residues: CASSLIGQGANEKLFF. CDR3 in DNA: TGTGCCAGCAGCCTAATTGGACAGGGAGCTAATGAAAAACTGTTTTTT.

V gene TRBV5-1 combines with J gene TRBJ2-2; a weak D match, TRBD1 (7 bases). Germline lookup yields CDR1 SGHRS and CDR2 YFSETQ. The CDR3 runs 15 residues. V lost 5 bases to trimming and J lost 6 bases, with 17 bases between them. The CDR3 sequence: CASRDRDFSSGELFF. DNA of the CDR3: TGCGCCAGCAGAGACAGGGACTTTTCGTCCGGGGAGCTGTTTTTT.

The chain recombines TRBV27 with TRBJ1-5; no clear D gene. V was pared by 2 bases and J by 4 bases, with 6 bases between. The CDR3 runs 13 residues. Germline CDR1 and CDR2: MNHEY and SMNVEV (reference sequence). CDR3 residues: CASSLGPNQPQHF. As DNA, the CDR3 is TGTGCCAGCAGTTTAGGCCCGAATCAGCCCCAGCATTTT.

The CDR3 nucleotides read TGCGCCAGCAGCTTGTATAAGACAGAAGGTAGTAATTCACCCCTCCACTTT. It encodes CASSLYKTEGSNSPLHF. V gene TRBV5-1 combines with J gene TRBJ1-6; the D gene is possibly TRBD1 (5 bases). The V end lost 1 base, the J end lost 6 bases, and 17 bases lay between the germline ends. This CDR3 spans 17 amino acids. Germline V CDR1 and CDR2: SGHRS, YFSETQ. Combining the CDR3 with reference TRBV5-1 and TRBJ1-6 gives the whole variable domain KAGVTQTPRYLIKTRGQQVTLSCSPISGHRSVSWYQQTPGQGLQFLFEYFSETQRNKGNFPGRFSGRQFSNSRSEMNVSTLELGDSALYLCASSLYKTEGSNSPLHFGNGTRLTVT.

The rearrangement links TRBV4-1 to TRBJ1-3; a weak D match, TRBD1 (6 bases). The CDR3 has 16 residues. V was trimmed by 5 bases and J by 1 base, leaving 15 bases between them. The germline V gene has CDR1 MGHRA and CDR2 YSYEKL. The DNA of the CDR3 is TGCGCCAGCAGCGGACGGACAGTCGATTCTGGAAACACCATATATTTT. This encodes CASSGRTVDSGNTIYF.

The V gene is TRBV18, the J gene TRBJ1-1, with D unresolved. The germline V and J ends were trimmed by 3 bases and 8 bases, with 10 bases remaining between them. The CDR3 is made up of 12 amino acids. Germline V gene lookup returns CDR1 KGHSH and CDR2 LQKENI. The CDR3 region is CASSPQAQEAFF. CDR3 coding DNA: TGTGCCAGCTCACCCCAGGCCCAAGAAGCTTTCTTT.

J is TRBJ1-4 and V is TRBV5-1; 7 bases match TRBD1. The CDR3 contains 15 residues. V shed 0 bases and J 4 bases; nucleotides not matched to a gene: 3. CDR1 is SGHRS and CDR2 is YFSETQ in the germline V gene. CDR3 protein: CASSLAGGGNEKLFF. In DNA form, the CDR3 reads TGCGCCAGCAGCTTGGCAGGGGGAGGTAATGAAAAACTGTTTTTT.

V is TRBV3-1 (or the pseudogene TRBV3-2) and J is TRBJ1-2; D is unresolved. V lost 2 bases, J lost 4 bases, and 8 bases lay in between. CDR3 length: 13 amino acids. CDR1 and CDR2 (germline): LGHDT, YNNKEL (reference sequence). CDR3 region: CASSQWATYGYTF. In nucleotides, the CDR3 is TGTGCCAGCAGCCAATGGGCGACCTATGGCTACACCTTC.

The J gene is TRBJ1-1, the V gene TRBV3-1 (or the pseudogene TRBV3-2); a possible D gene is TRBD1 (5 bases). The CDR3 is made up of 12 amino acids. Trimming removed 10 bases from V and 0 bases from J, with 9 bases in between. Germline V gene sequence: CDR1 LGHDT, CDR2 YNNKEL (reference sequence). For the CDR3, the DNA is TGTGCCACTCAGGGCATGAACACTGAAGCTTTCTTT. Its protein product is CATQGMNTEAFF.

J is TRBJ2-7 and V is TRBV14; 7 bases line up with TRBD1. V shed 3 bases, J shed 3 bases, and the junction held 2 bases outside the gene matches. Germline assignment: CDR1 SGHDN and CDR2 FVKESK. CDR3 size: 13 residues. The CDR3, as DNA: TGTGCCAGCAGCCACGACAGGGTCTACGAGCAGTACTTC. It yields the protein CASSHDRVYEQYF.

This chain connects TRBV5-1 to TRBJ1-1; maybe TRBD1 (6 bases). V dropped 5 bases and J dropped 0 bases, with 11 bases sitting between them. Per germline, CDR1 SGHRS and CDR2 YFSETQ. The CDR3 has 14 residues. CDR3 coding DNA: TGCGCCAGCAGACAGGGAACGATGAACACTGAAGCTTTCTTT. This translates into CASRQGTMNTEAFF.